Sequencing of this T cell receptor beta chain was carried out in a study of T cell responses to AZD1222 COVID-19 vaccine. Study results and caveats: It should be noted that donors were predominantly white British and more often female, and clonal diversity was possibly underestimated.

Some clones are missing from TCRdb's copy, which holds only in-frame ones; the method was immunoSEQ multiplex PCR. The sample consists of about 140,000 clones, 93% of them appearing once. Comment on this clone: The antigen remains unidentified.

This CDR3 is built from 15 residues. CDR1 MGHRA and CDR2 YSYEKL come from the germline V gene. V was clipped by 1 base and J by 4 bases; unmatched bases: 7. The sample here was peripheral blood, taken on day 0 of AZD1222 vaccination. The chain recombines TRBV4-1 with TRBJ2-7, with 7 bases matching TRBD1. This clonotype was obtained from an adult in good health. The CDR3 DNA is TGCGCCAGCAGCCAAGGAGGTAGGGGGCTTTACGAGCAGTACTTC. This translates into CASSQGGRGLYEQYF.